This T cell receptor beta chain derives from a study of tumor-infiltrating lymphocytes in oesophageal squamous cell carcinoma. The V end lost 0 bases, the J end lost 6 bases, and 12 bases lay between the germline ends. Germline lookup yields CDR1 SSHAT and CDR2 FNYEAQ (reference sequence). The CDR3 is 15 residues long. Each CDR3 protein is one row after TCRdb ran MiXCR on the PCR reads. The top ten clones hold around 27% of a sample with about 9,700 distinct CDR3 sequences, 60% to 70% of them seen once. The source is a female donor with esophageal squamous cell carcinoma. The chain combines TRBV7-7 with TRBJ2-1; a weak D match, TRBD2 (5 bases). Sequenced sample: esophageal tumor tissue. Here the CDR3 reads CASSLAGVTSNEQFF. In DNA form, the CDR3 reads TGTGCCAGCAGCTTAGCGGGAGTCACATCCAATGAGCAGTTCTTC.